This TCR beta chain was sequenced during a study of blood T cell repertoires in COVID-19. Study summary: Samples taken during acute and convalescent COVID-19 were collected in the United States, Italy and Spain. The analysed material was cDNA or gDNA that came from T cells, B-cell-depleted T cells, or PBMCs.

In the study's own analysis: Amplification of reference gene primers provided the estimated nucleated cell counts. The assay was immunoSEQ multiplex PCR, and TCRdb's table has in-frame clones only and misses some. D and trimming come from the DNA, and the V and J calls and clone size come from that table. The profile shows 250,000 to 300,000 clones, more than 85% of them singletons. Germline values: CDR1 SGHTA, CDR2 FQGNSA. V lost 6 bases to trimming and J lost 0 bases, with 6 bases between them. CDR3 length: 13 amino acids. Sample: peripheral blood. The chain recombines TRBV7-2 with TRBJ1-5; D is ambiguous. The sequence was collected from a man aged 18 to 35 with active or convalescent COVID-19. The CDR3 region is CASSAYSNQPQHF. CDR3 bases: TGTGCCAGCAGTGCGTATAGCAATCAGCCCCAGCATTTT.